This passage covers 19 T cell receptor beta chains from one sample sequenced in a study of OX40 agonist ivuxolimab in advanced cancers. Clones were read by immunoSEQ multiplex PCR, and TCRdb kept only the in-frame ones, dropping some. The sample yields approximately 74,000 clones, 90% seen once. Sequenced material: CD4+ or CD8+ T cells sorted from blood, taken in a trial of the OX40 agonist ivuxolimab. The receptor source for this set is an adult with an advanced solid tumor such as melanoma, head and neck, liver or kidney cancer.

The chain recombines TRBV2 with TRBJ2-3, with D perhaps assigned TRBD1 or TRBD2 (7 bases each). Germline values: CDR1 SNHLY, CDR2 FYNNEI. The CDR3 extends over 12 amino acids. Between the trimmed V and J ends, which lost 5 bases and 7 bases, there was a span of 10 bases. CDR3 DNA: TGTGCCAGCAGTCAGGGGGGGAATACGCAGTATTTT. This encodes CASSQGGNTQYF.

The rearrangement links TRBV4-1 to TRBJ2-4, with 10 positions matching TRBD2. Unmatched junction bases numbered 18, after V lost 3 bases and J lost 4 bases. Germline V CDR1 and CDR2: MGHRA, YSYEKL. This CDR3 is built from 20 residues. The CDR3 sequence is CASSQPLGGATSGDKNIQYF. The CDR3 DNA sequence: TGCGCCAGCAGCCAGCCTTTGGGCGGGGCCACTAGCGGGGATAAAAACATTCAGTACTTC.

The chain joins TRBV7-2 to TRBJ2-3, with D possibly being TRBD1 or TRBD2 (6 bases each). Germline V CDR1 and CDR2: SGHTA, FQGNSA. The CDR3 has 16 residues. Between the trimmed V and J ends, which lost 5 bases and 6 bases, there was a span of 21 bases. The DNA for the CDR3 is TGTGCCAGCAGCCCGCGACAGGTGTGGGGGGAGGATACGCAGTATTTT. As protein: CASSPRQVWGEDTQYF.

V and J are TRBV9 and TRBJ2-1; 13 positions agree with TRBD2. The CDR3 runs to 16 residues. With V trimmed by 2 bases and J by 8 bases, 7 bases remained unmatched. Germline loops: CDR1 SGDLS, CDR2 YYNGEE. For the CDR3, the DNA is TGTGCCAGCAGCGTGTCCGGGACTAGCGGGATCGATGAGCAGTTCTTC. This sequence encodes CASSVSGTSGIDEQFF.

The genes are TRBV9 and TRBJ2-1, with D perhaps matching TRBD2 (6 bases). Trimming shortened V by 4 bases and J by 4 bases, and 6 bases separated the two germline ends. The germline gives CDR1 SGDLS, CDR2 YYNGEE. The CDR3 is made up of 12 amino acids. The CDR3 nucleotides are TGTGCCAGCAGCAGCGGGTACAATGAGCAGTTCTTC. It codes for CASSSGYNEQFF.

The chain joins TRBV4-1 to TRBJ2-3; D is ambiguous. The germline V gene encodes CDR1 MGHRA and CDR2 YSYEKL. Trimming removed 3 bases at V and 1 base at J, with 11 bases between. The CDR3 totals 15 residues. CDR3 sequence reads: CASSHGNWRTDTQYF. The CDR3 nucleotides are TGCGCCAGCAGCCATGGCAACTGGCGCACAGATACGCAGTATTTT.

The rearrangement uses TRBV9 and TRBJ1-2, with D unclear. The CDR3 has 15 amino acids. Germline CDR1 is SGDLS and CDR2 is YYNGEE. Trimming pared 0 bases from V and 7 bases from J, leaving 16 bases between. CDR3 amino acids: CASSVGQAMNAGYTF. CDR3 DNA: TGTGCCAGCAGCGTAGGCCAGGCTATGAATGCTGGCTACACCTTC. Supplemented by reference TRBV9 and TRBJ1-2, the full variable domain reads DSGVTQTPKHLITATGQRVTLRCSPRSGDLSVYWYQQSLDQGLQFLIQYYNGEERAKGNILERFSAQQFPDLHSELNLSSLELGDSALYFCASSVGQAMNAGYTFGSGTRLTVV.

In DNA form, the CDR3 reads TGTGCCAGCAGCAAAAGACAGGGGTCCGGGGAGCTGTTTTTT. Its protein is CASSKRQGSGELFF. The chain carries TRBV11-3 and TRBJ2-2; 8 nucleotides agree with TRBD1. V shed 5 bases, J shed 6 bases, and the junction held 5 bases outside the gene matches. Germline-derived CDR1 and CDR2 are SGHNT and YENEEA. The CDR3 is made up of 14 amino acids. The variable domain in full, completed from reference TRBV11-3 and TRBJ2-2, reads EAGVVQSPRYKIIEKKQPVAFWCNPISGHNTLYWYLQNLGQGPELLIRYENEEAVDDSQLPKDRFSAERLKGVDSTLKIQPAELGDSAVYLCASSKRQGSGELFFGEGSRLTVL.

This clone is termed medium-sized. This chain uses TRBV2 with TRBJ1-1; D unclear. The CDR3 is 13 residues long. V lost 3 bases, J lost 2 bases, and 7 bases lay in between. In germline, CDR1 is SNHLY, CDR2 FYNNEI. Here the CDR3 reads CASSDERNTEAFF. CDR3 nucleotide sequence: TGTGCCAGCAGTGACGAAAGAAACACTGAAGCTTTCTTT.

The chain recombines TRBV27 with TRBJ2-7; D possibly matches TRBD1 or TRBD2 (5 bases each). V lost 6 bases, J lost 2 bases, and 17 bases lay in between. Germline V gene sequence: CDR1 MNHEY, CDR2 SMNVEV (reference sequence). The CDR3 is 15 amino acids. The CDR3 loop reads CASSPIKQGPYEQYF. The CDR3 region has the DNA TGTGCCAGCAGCCCCATAAAGCAGGGACCCTACGAGCAGTACTTC.

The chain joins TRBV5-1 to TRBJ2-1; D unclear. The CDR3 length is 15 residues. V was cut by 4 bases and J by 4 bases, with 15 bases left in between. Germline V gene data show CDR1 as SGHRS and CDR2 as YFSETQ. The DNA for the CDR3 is TGCGCCAGCAGCCCCTCGGTGGGCGATTACAATGAGCAGTTCTTC. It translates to CASSPSVGDYNEQFF.

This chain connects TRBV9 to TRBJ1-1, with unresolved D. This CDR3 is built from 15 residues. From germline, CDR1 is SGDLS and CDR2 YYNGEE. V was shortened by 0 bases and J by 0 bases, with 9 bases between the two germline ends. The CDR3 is CASSVGGDMNTEAFF. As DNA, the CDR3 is TGTGCCAGCAGCGTAGGTGGAGACATGAACACTGAAGCTTTCTTT.

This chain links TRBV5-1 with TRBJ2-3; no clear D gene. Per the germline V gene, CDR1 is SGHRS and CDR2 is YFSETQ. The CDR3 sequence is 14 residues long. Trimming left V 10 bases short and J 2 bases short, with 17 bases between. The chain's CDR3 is CASQPGRTTDTQYF. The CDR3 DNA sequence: TGCGCCTCACAACCCGGACGAACCACAGATACGCAGTATTTT.

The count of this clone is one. CDR3 sequence (DNA): TGTGCCAGCTCACCAGACAGGGTTTACGAGCAGTACTTC. Translation gives CASSPDRVYEQYF. V is TRBV18 and J is TRBJ2-7, with 7 bases fitting TRBD1. The V and J ends lost 2 bases and 4 bases, in that order; junction bases with no gene match: 2. Germline assignment: CDR1 KGHSH and CDR2 LQKENI. The length of the CDR3 is 13 residues.

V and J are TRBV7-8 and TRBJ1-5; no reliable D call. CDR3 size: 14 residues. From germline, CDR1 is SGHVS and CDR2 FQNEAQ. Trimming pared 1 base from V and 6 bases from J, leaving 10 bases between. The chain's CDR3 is CASSLEREGQPQHF. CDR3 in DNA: TGTGCCAGCAGCTTAGAGAGGGAGGGTCAGCCCCAGCATTTT. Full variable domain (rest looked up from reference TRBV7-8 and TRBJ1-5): GAGVSQSPRYKVAKRGQDVALRCDPISGHVSLFWYQQALGQGPEFLTYFQNEAQLDKSGLPSDRFFAERPEGSVSTLKIQRTQQEDSAVYLCASSLEREGQPQHFGDGTRLSIL.

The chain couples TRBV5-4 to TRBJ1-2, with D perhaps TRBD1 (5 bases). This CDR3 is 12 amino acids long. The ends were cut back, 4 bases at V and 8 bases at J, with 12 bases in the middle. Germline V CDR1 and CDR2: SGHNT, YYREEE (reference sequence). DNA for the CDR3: TGTGCCAGCAGCCCGATCGGGGCCGGCTACACCTTC. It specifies CASSPIGAGYTF.

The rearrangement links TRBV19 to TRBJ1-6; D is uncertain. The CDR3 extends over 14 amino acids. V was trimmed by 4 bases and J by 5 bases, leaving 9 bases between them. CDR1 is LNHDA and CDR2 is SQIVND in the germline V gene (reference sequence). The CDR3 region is CASSTTLNNSPLHF. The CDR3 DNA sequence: TGTGCCAGTAGTACGACCCTCAATAATTCACCCCTCCACTTT. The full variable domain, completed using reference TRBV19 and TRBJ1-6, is DGGITQSPKYLFRKEGQNVTLSCEQNLNHDAMYWYRQDPGQGLRLIYYSQIVNDFQKGDIAEGYSVSREKKESFPLTVTSAQKNPTAFYLCASSTTLNNSPLHFGNGTRLTVT.

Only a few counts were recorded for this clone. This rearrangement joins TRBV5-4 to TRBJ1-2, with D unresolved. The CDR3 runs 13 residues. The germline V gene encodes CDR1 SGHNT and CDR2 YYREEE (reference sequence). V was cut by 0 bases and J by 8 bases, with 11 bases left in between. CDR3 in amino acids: CASSLADLSGYTF. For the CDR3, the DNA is TGTGCCAGCAGCTTGGCGGACTTATCGGGCTACACCTTC.

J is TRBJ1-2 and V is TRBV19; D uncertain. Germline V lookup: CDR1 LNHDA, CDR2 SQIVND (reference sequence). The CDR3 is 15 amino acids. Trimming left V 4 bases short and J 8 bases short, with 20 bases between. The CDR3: CASSRASADERGYTF. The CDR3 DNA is TGTGCCAGTAGTAGGGCTTCGGCCGATGAGCGCGGCTACACCTTC.